This T cell receptor beta chain was obtained from a study of T cell repertoires in cytomegalovirus infection. Each CDR3 protein gets one entry after TCRdb re-called the reads with MiXCR. The top ten clones hold about 4.5% of a sample with fewer than 350,000 distinct CDR3 sequences, more than 8% of them seen once. The CDR3 sequence is 12 residues long. Germline lookup yields CDR1 SGHDT and CDR2 YYEEEE. Note on this clonotype: A junction boundary mismatches the germline segment, possibly from a read error.

The chain is built from TRBV5-6 and TRBJ2-5, with D unclear. The sequence was obtained from a human donor in good health (CMV status not recorded). Some clones in this sample may be carry-over from other donors' samples. Sequencing input: PBMCs. For the CDR3, the DNA is TGTGCCAGCAGCCAATCACAAGGGACCCAGTACTTC. Translated, it gives CASSQSQGTQYF.